Listed below are T cell receptor beta chains from one sample, sequenced in a study of blood T cell repertoires in COVID-19. Libraries were prepared by immunoSEQ multiplex PCR; TCRdb keeps only in-frame clonotypes and omits some of them. Among approximately 150,000 clones listed, 83% were seen once. The sequencing sample was made of peripheral blood. The receptors were sampled from a woman aged 80 or over with acute or convalescent COVID-19. Each CDR3 is given with its conserved first and last residue.

cdr3_aa: CASGLDSYEQYF; j_call: TRBJ2-7; v_call: TRBV12-5
cdr3_aa: CASSPDRGEQETQYF; j_call: TRBJ2-5; v_call: TRBV7-2
cdr3_aa: CATSRDGGPGNTIYF; j_call: TRBJ1-3; v_call: TRBV15
cdr3_aa: CASSLLSRVVNEQFF; j_call: TRBJ2-1; v_call: TRBV5-1
cdr3_aa: CASSRGPSAFF; j_call: TRBJ1-1; v_call: TRBV6-5
cdr3_aa: CASSGGTSYKTQYF; j_call: TRBJ2-5; v_call: TRBV9
cdr3_aa: CASSLRRLANTGELFF; j_call: TRBJ2-2; v_call: TRBV5-4
cdr3_aa: CASSPRLAGDLSYNEQFF; j_call: TRBJ2-1; v_call: TRBV18
cdr3_aa: CASSLVGQDETQYF; j_call: TRBJ2-5; v_call: TRBV11-2
cdr3_aa: CASSPTGVNTEAFF; j_call: TRBJ1-1; v_call: TRBV28
cdr3_aa: CSASGRGNTEAFF; j_call: TRBJ1-1; v_call: TRBV20-1
cdr3_aa: CAFSRSNTGELFF; j_call: TRBJ2-2; v_call: TRBV30
cdr3_aa: CAWNTGTGEETQYF; j_call: TRBJ2-5; v_call: TRBV30
cdr3_aa: CAWSVRGGHGYTF; j_call: TRBJ1-2; v_call: TRBV30
cdr3_aa: CASSQGGNSPLHF; j_call: TRBJ1-6; v_call: TRBV3-1/TRBV3-2